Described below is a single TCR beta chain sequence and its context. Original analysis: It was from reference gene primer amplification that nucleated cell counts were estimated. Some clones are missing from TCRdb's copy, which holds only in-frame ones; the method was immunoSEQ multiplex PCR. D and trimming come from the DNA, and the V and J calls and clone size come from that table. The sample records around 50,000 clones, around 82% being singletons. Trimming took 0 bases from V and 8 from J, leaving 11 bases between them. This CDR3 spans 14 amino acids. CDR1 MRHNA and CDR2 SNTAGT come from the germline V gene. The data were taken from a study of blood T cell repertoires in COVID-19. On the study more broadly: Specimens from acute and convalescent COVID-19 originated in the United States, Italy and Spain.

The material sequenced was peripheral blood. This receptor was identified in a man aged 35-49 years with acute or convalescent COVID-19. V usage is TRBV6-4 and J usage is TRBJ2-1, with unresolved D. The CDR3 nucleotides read TGTGCCAGCAGTGACTCGACTCAGATGCATGAGCAGTTCTTC. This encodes CASSDSTQMHEQFF.